This TCR beta chain is from a study of shared clonotypes between healthy human individuals. General study findings and limits: A handful of donors had about 5% of their naive CD4 clonotypes in common. Measured sharing among donors was expected to vary with sequencing depth.

The V segment lost 1 base and the J segment 8 bases; nucleotides outside the gene matches: 4. Germline loops: CDR1 LGHNA, CDR2 YSLEER. There are 15 residues in the CDR3. Concerning this clone itself: The antigen is unknown.

TCRdb keeps only in-frame clones here, not all; method: immunoSEQ multiplex PCR. The table has around 940,000 clones, over 75% seen once. This chain links TRBV4-3 with TRBJ1-6; the match to TRBD1 covers 8 bases. The sequence was obtained from a man younger than 35 in good health. Sequencing was performed on memory CD4+ T cells sorted from blood. Described subset: CD45RA-negative fraction. CDR3 bases: TGCGCCAGCAGCCAAGGGACAGGGAGGGATTCACCCCTCCACTTT. It is translated as CASSQGTGRDSPLHF.